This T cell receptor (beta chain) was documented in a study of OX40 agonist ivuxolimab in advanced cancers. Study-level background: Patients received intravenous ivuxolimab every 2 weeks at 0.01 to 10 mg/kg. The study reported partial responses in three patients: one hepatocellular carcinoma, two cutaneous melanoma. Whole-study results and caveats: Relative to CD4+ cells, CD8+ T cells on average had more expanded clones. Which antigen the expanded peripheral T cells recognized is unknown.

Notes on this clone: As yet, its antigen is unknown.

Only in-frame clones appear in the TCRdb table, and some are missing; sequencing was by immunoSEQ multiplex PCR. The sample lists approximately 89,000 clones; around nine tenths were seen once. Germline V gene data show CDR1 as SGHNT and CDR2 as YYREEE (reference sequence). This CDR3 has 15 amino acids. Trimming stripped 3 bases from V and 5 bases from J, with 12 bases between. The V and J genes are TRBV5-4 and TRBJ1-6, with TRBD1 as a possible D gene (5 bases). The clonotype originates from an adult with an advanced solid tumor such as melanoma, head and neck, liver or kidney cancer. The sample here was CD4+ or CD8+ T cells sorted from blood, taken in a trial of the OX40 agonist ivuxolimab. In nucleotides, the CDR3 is TGTGCCAGCAGCTCTCGGGGGGTTAATAATTCACCCCTCCACTTT. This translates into CASSSRGVNNSPLHF.